This T cell receptor (beta chain) was sequenced for a study of blood T cell repertoires in COVID-19. Study-level information: From the United States, Italy and Spain came samples of acute and convalescent COVID-19. Nucleic acid was either cDNA or gDNA, and it came from T cells, B-cell-depleted T cells, or PBMCs.

Those who participated ranged in age from roughly 18 to 90 years and resided in about 24 US areas. Study processing details: The authors estimated nucleated cell counts from reference gene primer amplification. Assay: immunoSEQ multiplex PCR; the TCRdb copy retains only in-frame clones and omits some. D and trimming come from the DNA, and the V and J calls and clone size come from that table. The table records 180,000 or so clones, more than 85% of them present only once. Sequencing was performed on PBMCs or T cells enriched from blood (not recorded which). This TCR derives from a human donor with acute COVID-19. The donor label of this sample is uncertain.

CDR3 sequence: CASSQWGHRNEQFF. The CDR3 coding sequence is TGCGCCAGCAGTCAATGGGGACACCGCAATGAGCAGTTCTTC. The rearrangement joins TRBV23-1 to TRBJ2-1; possibly TRBD1 for D (6 bases). TRBV23-1 is an ORF; its function is uncertain. V gave up 1 base and J gave up 6 bases, with 10 bases separating them. CDR3 size: 14 residues.